Below, 30 T cell receptor beta chains from the same sample are listed, as sequenced in a study of identical twins (TCRdb year 2016). Libraries were made using 5' RACE. The listed sequencing device is Illumina HiSeq 2000. Clones were called with MiXCR by TCRdb after fastp trimmed the public reads at Q25, and only in-frame beta chains were retained. For every CDR3 protein sequence, its rows merge into one entry that carries the most common genes and DNA. Within this sample are 460,000 or so distinct CDR3 sequences, with 14% of them counted one time only. The ten largest clones add up to 0.52% of the sample. The data were also submitted as part of a second study, on yellow fever vaccine responses in identical twins.

The source material was CD4+ T cells sorted from blood. The source of these receptors is a woman aged 18-29 years in good health.

A few counts support this clonotype. The chain employs TRBV11-2 and TRBJ2-3, with D perhaps assigned TRBD1 or TRBD2 (6 bases each). Trimming left V 5 bases short and J 4 bases short, with 16 bases between. The germline gives CDR1 SGHAT, CDR2 FQNNGV. This CDR3 has 15 amino acids. The CDR3 here is CASSPDSGGPDTQYF. CDR3 coding DNA: TGTGCCAGCAGCCCGGACAGCGGAGGGCCAGATACGCAGTATTTT.

This chain uses TRBV29-1 with TRBJ2-7, with 9 bases aligning to TRBD1. Germline V lookup: CDR1 SQVTM, CDR2 ANQGSEA. The V gene end was trimmed by 6 bases and the J gene end by 7 bases; junction bases not matched to a gene: 10. This CDR3 has 13 residues. The CDR3 region is CSVAWTGEGEQYF. In DNA form, the CDR3 reads TGCAGCGTGGCCTGGACAGGGGAGGGGGAGCAGTACTTC.

In this sample, this clonotype turned up a few times. The chain is built from TRBV7-2 and TRBJ2-4; 11 bases line up with TRBD2. CDR1 is SGHTA, CDR2 FQGNSA, per germline. V shed 4 bases and J 6 bases; nucleotides not matched to a gene: 5. The length of the CDR3 is 15 residues. CDR3 in amino acids: CASSSDGTSGNIQYF. For the CDR3, the DNA is TGTGCCAGCAGCTCCGACGGGACTAGCGGAAACATTCAGTACTTC.

This clonotype was detected a few times. J is TRBJ2-7 and V is TRBV18, with TRBD2 matching over 11 bases. After removal of 3 bases from V and 4 bases from J, the junction contained 8 bases not matched to a gene. This CDR3 is 16 amino acids long. The V gene's germline CDR1 is KGHSH and CDR2 LQKENI. The CDR3 DNA is TGTGCCAGCTCACCTCGAGACACTAGCGGGAGTTACGAGCAGTACTTC. Translating gives CASSPRDTSGSYEQYF.

This clonotype was picked up a small number of times. The gene calls are TRBV2 and TRBJ2-7, with 8 bases identical to TRBD2. Trimming cost V 6 bases and J 3 bases; bases outside gene matches: 1. The CDR3 contains 12 residues. The germline CDR1 and CDR2 sequences are SNHLY and FYNNEI. CDR3 DNA: TGTGCCAGCAGGGGACTAGGCTACGAGCAGTACTTC. Residues: CASRGLGYEQYF.

The rearrangement joins TRBV4-3 to TRBJ1-5; D gene uncertain. V was clipped by 2 bases and J by 3 bases, with 8 bases between them. From germline, CDR1 is LGHNA and CDR2 YSLEER. There are 14 residues in the CDR3. CDR3 region: CASSQSSDNQPQHF. The CDR3 coding sequence is TGCGCCAGCAGCCAATCCAGTGACAATCAGCCCCAGCATTTT.

This clonotype was seen only a few times. The chain recombines TRBV2 with TRBJ2-2; D call uncertain. This CDR3 is built from 14 residues. Germline V gene lookup returns CDR1 SNHLY and CDR2 FYNNEI. V dropped 3 bases and J dropped 4 bases, with 9 bases sitting between them. The CDR3 reads CASSEDVATGELFF. The DNA of the CDR3 is TGTGCCAGCAGTGAGGACGTCGCCACCGGGGAGCTGTTTTTT.

The gene calls are TRBV20-1 and TRBJ1-2, with 7 bases that match TRBD1. Germline V gene sequence: CDR1 DFQATT, CDR2 SNEGSKA (reference sequence). Trimming cost V 3 bases and J 8 bases; bases outside gene matches: 12. The CDR3 is 14 residues long. Here the CDR3 reads CSASEIRQGRGYTF. The CDR3 DNA follows: TGCAGTGCTAGTGAAATTCGACAGGGACGAGGCTACACCTTC.

This clonotype was recorded a few times. The chain carries TRBV30 and TRBJ2-3; weak D call: TRBD2 (5 bases). The CDR3 is made up of 12 amino acids. Deletions cut 0 bases from V and 6 bases from J, with 7 bases between. Germline V gene sequence: CDR1 GTSNPN, CDR2 SVGIG (reference sequence). CDR3 DNA: TGTGCCTGGAGTGTATGGGAGGATACGCAGTATTTT. Amino acid sequence: CAWSVWEDTQYF.

This chain links TRBV28 with TRBJ2-7; D remains unclear. Germline CDR1 is MDHEN and CDR2 is SYDVKM. V dropped 7 bases and J dropped 7 bases, with 14 bases sitting between them. The CDR3 runs to 12 residues. In DNA, the CDR3 is TGTGCCAGCAATAAACTGGGTAGGGAGCAGTACTTC. It specifies CASNKLGREQYF.

This clonotype was found many times. The J gene is TRBJ2-2, the V gene TRBV5-1; 10 positions agree with TRBD2. This CDR3 is 16 amino acids long. V lost 4 bases, J lost 1 base, and 4 bases stayed unmatched. CDR1 SGHRS and CDR2 YFSETQ come from the germline V gene. The chain's CDR3 is CASSAPSGRNTGELFF. The CDR3 DNA reads TGCGCCAGCAGCGCACCTAGCGGGAGGAACACCGGGGAGCTGTTTTTT.

The rearrangement links TRBV20-1 to TRBJ2-1; 14 nucleotides align to TRBD2. CDR1 and CDR2 from the germline V gene are DFQATT and SNEGSKA (reference sequence). CDR3 length: 17 amino acids. The trim removed 3 bases at V and 5 bases at J, leaving 9 bases unmatched. Here the CDR3 DNA reads TGCAGTGCTAGTCAACTCGGGACTAGCGGGAGCCACAATGAGCAGTTCTTC. Protein product: CSASQLGTSGSHNEQFF.

This clonotype has more than one count but fewer than ten. The rearrangement joins TRBV10-3 to TRBJ2-2; D gene unclear. Trimming took 4 bases from V and 7 from J, leaving 7 bases between them. The germline V gene has CDR1 ENHRY and CDR2 SYGVKD. This CDR3 contains 12 residues. The CDR3 sequence: CAISGGHGELFF. The CDR3 coding sequence is TGTGCCATCAGTGGTGGGCACGGGGAGCTGTTTTTT.

The chain recombines TRBV3-1 with TRBJ2-7, with 11 bases matching TRBD2. Germline V gene sequence: CDR1 LGHDT, CDR2 YNNKEL (reference sequence). V lost 3 bases and J lost 1; bases outside the gene matches: 2. This CDR3 comprises 15 residues. CDR3 in DNA: TGTGCCAGCAGCCATTTAGCGGGGGGGTCCTACGAGCAGTACTTC. This gives the protein CASSHLAGGSYEQYF.

This clonotype was seen a handful of times. The chain recombines TRBV7-8 with TRBJ2-7; D is perhaps TRBD2 (5 bases). The V and J ends lost 5 bases and 3 bases respectively, with 17 bases between them. The CDR3 sequence is 15 residues long. Germline V gene lookup returns CDR1 SGHVS and CDR2 FQNEAQ. This CDR3 reads CASSRTDGKGYEQYF. In DNA form, the CDR3 reads TGTGCCAGCAGCCGAACCGACGGGAAGGGCTACGAGCAGTACTTC.

This clonotype occurred many times. The chain couples TRBV5-1 to TRBJ2-2; no clear D. The CDR3 consists of 15 residues. Germline lookup yields CDR1 SGHRS and CDR2 YFSETQ. Between the trimmed V and J ends, which lost 1 base and 7 bases, there was a span of 14 bases. CDR3 sequence reads: CASSLLSGWSGELFF. CDR3 nucleotides: TGCGCCAGCAGCTTGCTCTCGGGTTGGAGCGGGGAGCTGTTTTTT. Based on the CDR3 plus reference TRBV5-1 and TRBJ2-2, the full variable domain is KAGVTQTPRYLIKTRGQQVTLSCSPISGHRSVSWYQQTPGQGLQFLFEYFSETQRNKGNFPGRFSGRQFSNSRSEMNVSTLELGDSALYLCASSLLSGWSGELFFGEGSRLTVL.

The chain joins TRBV7-2 to TRBJ2-1; 8 bases are a match to TRBD2. The germline gives CDR1 SGHTA, CDR2 FQGNSA. V lost 3 bases to trimming and J lost 5 bases; unmatched junction nucleotides: 6. CDR3 length: 15 residues. CDR3 amino acids: CASSFSGSSNNEQFF. The CDR3 DNA reads TGTGCCAGCAGCTTCAGCGGGAGTAGCAACAATGAGCAGTTCTTC.

This sequence joins TRBV2 and TRBJ2-1; TRBD2 agrees at 9 bases. Per germline, CDR1 SNHLY and CDR2 FYNNEI. The ends lost 6 bases at V and 9 bases at J; junction bases unmatched: 12. This CDR3 comprises 15 residues. As DNA, the CDR3 is TGTGCCAGCAGGGGCCTCGCGGGGGGGCATGTTGAGCAGTTCTTC. The encoded protein is CASRGLAGGHVEQFF.

This clonotype was detected only a few times. This chain links TRBV7-2 with TRBJ2-7; the D gene is possibly TRBD1 (5 bases). CDR1 and CDR2 (germline): SGHTA, FQGNSA. With 7 bases removed from V and 5 bases from J, the gap between germline ends came to 15 bases. The CDR3 covers 13 residues. The CDR3 DNA follows: TGTGCCAGCACAACCCAGAACAGGCACGAGCAGTACTTC. Residues: CASTTQNRHEQYF.

In the case of this clonotype: The junction and the germline gene differ at one end; a read error may be behind it. The rearrangement joins TRBV7-8 to TRBJ1-1; possibly TRBD1 for D (6 bases). Looked up from germline, CDR1 is SGHVS and CDR2 is FQNEAQ. CDR3 length equals 11 residues. The CDR3 reads CASSLDYRVIF. In DNA form, the CDR3 reads TGTGCCAGCAGCTTAGACTACAGGGTTATCTTT.

In this sample, this clonotype turned up a few times. The chain couples TRBV28 to TRBJ2-1, with TRBD2 matching 13 bases. The CDR3 covers 15 residues. The V gene end was trimmed by 5 bases and the J gene end by 13 bases; junction bases not matched to a gene: 11. Looked up from germline, CDR1 is MDHEN and CDR2 is SYDVKM. The CDR3 region has the DNA TGTGCCAGCAGTCCTACCGGACTAGCGGGAGACTACCAGTTCTTC. Amino acids: CASSPTGLAGDYQFF.

This clonotype was recorded a few times. The J gene is TRBJ2-1, the V gene TRBV5-1, with unresolved D. CDR3 length equals 13 residues. Trimming left V 6 bases short and J 13 bases short, with 20 bases between. The V gene's germline CDR1 is SGHRS and CDR2 YFSETQ. The CDR3 sequence is CASKYGELPDQFF. Written as DNA, the CDR3 is TGCGCCAGCAAGTACGGTGAACTACCTGACCAGTTCTTC.

The gene calls are TRBV7-2 and TRBJ2-1, with D perhaps assigned TRBD1 or TRBD2 (5 bases each). CDR3 length: 13 residues. Looked up from germline, CDR1 is SGHTA and CDR2 is FQGNSA. V was trimmed by 8 bases and J by 0 bases, leaving 8 bases between them. The CDR3 loop reads CASEGSSYNEQFF. The CDR3 region has the DNA TGTGCCAGCGAGGGGAGCTCCTACAATGAGCAGTTCTTC.

This rearrangement joins TRBV29-1 to TRBJ2-3; 10 bases fit TRBD1. The CDR3 has 15 residues. J gave up 3 bases and V 6 bases, and 9 bases lay outside the gene matches. The germline gives CDR1 SQVTM, CDR2 ANQGSEA. The CDR3 region has the DNA TGCAGCGTATACCGGGACAGGGGTTTAACAGATACGCAGTATTTT. Amino acids: CSVYRDRGLTDTQYF.

The rearrangement links TRBV28 to TRBJ2-7, with 10 nucleotides matching TRBD2. Per germline, CDR1 MDHEN and CDR2 SYDVKM. V trimming: 5 bases; J trimming: 4 bases; junction bases outside the gene matches: 8. The CDR3 sequence is 15 residues long. The CDR3 nucleotides are TGTGCCAGCAGTACCCCTAGCGGGAGCGGGTACGAGCAGTACTTC. This codes for CASSTPSGSGYEQYF.

In this sample, this clonotype turned up a few times. The chain couples TRBV7-9 to TRBJ2-7, with D maybe TRBD1 (6 bases). The V and J ends lost 1 base and 0 bases respectively, with 13 bases between them. Per the germline V gene, CDR1 is SEHNR and CDR2 is FQNEAQ (reference sequence). The CDR3 is made up of 16 amino acids. The CDR3 loop reads CASSLGLAGDSYEQYF. CDR3 DNA: TGTGCCAGCAGCTTAGGTTTGGCAGGGGACTCCTACGAGCAGTACTTC.

This clonotype was counted ten times or more. The rearrangement joins TRBV12-3 or TRBV12-4 to TRBJ2-2; 8 bases are shared with TRBD1. The V gene end was trimmed by 3 bases and the J gene end by 7 bases; junction bases not matched to a gene: 4. The CDR3 covers 14 residues. CDR3 in amino acids: CASSFDRGGGELFF. The CDR3 DNA is TGTGCCAGCAGTTTTGACAGGGGCGGCGGGGAGCTGTTTTTT.

This clonotype came up many times. The rearrangement joins TRBV12-3 or TRBV12-4 to TRBJ2-5; the D is unclear. This CDR3 contains 14 residues. Trimming cost V 3 bases and J 5 bases, with 13 bases left between them. In nucleotides, the CDR3 is TGTGCCAGCAGTTTGTTGGTCGCTTCGGAGACCCAGTACTTC. Translation: CASSLLVASETQYF.

The chain has TRBV5-1 and TRBJ2-5; D call uncertain. Germline CDR1 SGHRS, CDR2 YFSETQ. This CDR3 region has 12 residues. The germline V and J ends were trimmed by 4 bases and 3 bases, with 7 bases remaining between them. The chain's CDR3 is CASSPTKETQYF. The CDR3 DNA reads TGCGCCAGCAGCCCAACTAAAGAGACCCAGTACTTC.

This clonotype was seen a few times. The rearrangement links TRBV18 to TRBJ2-1; a possible D gene is TRBD1 (5 bases). This CDR3 is built from 14 residues. The V end was cut by 3 bases, the J end by 9 bases, with 15 bases between. Germline CDR1 is KGHSH and CDR2 is LQKENI. The CDR3 loop reads CASSPTEGVGEQFF. The CDR3 DNA reads as TGTGCCAGCTCACCTACGGAAGGGGTAGGTGAGCAGTTCTTC.